The table lists the clone carrying this TCR beta chain with many counts. Antigen unknown. This specimen comes from a study of response to subunit inactivated influenza vaccine. TCRdb passed the RT-PCR reads through MiXCR, listing each CDR3 protein once. The sample gives a few hundred thousand distinct CDR3 sequences, approximately 9.9% of which show up once; around 12% is in the top ten. Findings and limits, study-wide: The authors suggested that few new T cells are recruited per seasonal influenza vaccination.

Material: PBMCs from blood, obtained 45 days after vaccination. This receptor was obtained from a man aged 50 or older who received an inactivated influenza vaccine.

In nucleotides, the CDR3 is TGTGCCAGCAGTTACGGGACTGTGGGCTACACCTTC. Translated, it gives CASSYGTVGYTF. The chain couples TRBV12-3 or TRBV12-4 to TRBJ1-2; D is perhaps TRBD1 (5 bases). There are 12 residues in the CDR3. Trimming removed 4 bases at V and 8 bases at J, with 11 bases between.